This entry concerns a single TCR beta chain. This entry is derived from a study of tumor and adjacent non-tumor tissue in lung cancer. Germline V gene sequence: CDR1 SGHAT, CDR2 FQNNGV. The CDR3 contains 12 residues. TCRbeta libraries were built with three rounds of nested PCR, modified from ARM-PCR. TCRdb processed the multiplex PCR reads anew with MiXCR; each CDR3 protein has one entry. This sample carries 55,000 to 70,000 distinct CDR3 sequences, just under 60% of them seen once, and the ten largest clones take 20%. RNA was extracted from bulk tissue without any cell sorting. The chain couples TRBV11-2 to TRBJ2-5, with a possible D match to TRBD1 (5 bases). Material: lung tumor tissue. The sequence was collected from a man aged 50 to 59 with non-small cell lung cancer. The CDR3 protein is CVCRVNQETQYF. The CDR3 coding sequence is TGTGTCTGCAGGGTGAATCAAGAGACCCAGTACTTC.